This TCR beta chain is drawn from a study of regulatory T cells in long-lasting Graves disease. Regarding the study as a whole: Persistent disease showed a preference for TRBV28, TRBJ1-2 and TRBJ2-5. Newly diagnosed Graves' patients exceeded persistent ones in TCR diversity.

CDR3-region Arm-PCR and iRepertoire HTBI primers produced the TCR beta libraries. One entry per CDR3 protein, called by TCRdb with MiXCR from the multiplex PCR reads. The table lists hundreds of thousands of distinct CDR3 sequences, under 20% of them singletons. Time point given: newly diagnosed GD, antithyroid drugs for less than 3 months. There was RNA extracted from PBMCs, and the TCR library was made from it. The CDR3 spans 13 residues. Trimming took off 6 bases at V and 3 bases at J, with 9 bases between the two ends. CDR1 SNHLY and CDR2 FYNNEI come from the germline V gene. This clonotype was recorded many times. The antigen is not known. The same data also contributed to another study, on T cells in Graves' hyperthyroidism and ophthalmopathy. As that report states: Orbital computed tomography, thyroid ultrasound, serum thyroxine and TRAb, and clinical symptoms together informed the diagnoses.

The J gene is TRBJ1-5, the V gene TRBV2, with unresolved D. The clonotype originates from a woman aged 25 to 45 with Graves disease. Sequencing used peripheral blood mononuclear cells (PBMCs), obtained at new diagnosis, from a patient treated with antithyroid drugs. The DNA for the CDR3 is TGTGCCAGCAGCTTGAGTGTCAATCAGCCCCAGCATTTT. It yields the protein CASSLSVNQPQHF.